Listed below are T cell receptor beta chains from one sample, sequenced in a study of shared T cell receptors in the human thymus. Repertoires were generated with immunoSEQ multiplex PCR, while TCRdb's copy carries only in-frame clones and drops some. Of hundreds of thousands of clones in the sample, around 89% are singletons; the top ten hold 0.0095% to 0.012%. These data were also filed under a second study, of human thymus T cells.

The sequencing sample was made of thymocytes. All receptors derive from a boy younger than two with a congenital heart defect. Each CDR3 is given with its conserved first and last residue. Each record gives: V gene, clone size, D gene, J gene, CDR3 protein, CDR3 DNA. D genes are given only for firm matches. Not all rows give a size; the values are once, few, many and, for expanded clones, a class.

V: TRBV4-1
size: NA
D: TRBD2
J: TRBJ2-7
CDR3: CASSLGLAGTNEQYF
DNA: TGCGCCAGCAGCCTCGGACTAGCGGGAACCAACGAGCAGTACTTC

V: TRBV11-3
size: NA
D: TRBD1
J: TRBJ1-2
CDR3: CASSFRGDRDGYTF
DNA: TGTGCCAGCAGCTTTAGGGGGGACAGGGACGGCTACACCTTC

V: TRBV29-1
size: NA
D: NA
J: TRBJ2-4
CDR3: CSVPLAPKLAKNIQYF
DNA: TGCAGCGTCCCCCTAGCGCCGAAACTAGCCAAAAACATTCAGTACTTC

V: TRBV30
size: NA
D: NA
J: TRBJ1-2
CDR3: CAWKRRQDFYGYTF
DNA: TGTGCCTGGAAAAGGAGGCAGGACTTCTATGGCTACACCTTC

V: TRBV28
size: NA
D: NA
J: TRBJ2-1
CDR3: CASQASAEQFF
DNA: TGTGCCTCCCAGGCCTCCGCTGAGCAGTTCTTC

V: TRBV5-1
size: NA
D: TRBD1
J: TRBJ2-2
CDR3: CASSSTGGLLNTGELFF
DNA: TGCGCCAGCAGCTCGACAGGGGGTCTGTTGAACACCGGGGAGCTGTTTTTT

V: TRBV6-5
size: NA
D: NA
J: TRBJ1-5
CDR3: CASSFSSGDSNQPQHF
DNA: TGTGCCAGCAGTTTTTCCTCCGGGGATAGCAATCAGCCCCAGCATTTT

V: TRBV6-7
size: NA
D: NA
J: TRBJ1-5
CDR3: CASRSGGRPQHF
DNA: TGTGCCAGCAGATCCGGGGGTCGGCCCCAGCATTTT

V: TRBV10-1
size: NA
D: NA
J: TRBJ2-3
CDR3: CASSPAGLSDTQYF
DNA: TGCGCCAGCAGTCCGGCGGGACTCTCAGATACGCAGTATTTT

V: TRBV6-5
size: NA
D: NA
J: TRBJ2-2
CDR3: CASSYPEGGNTGELFF
DNA: TGTGCCAGCAGTTACCCTGAGGGAGGGAACACCGGGGAGCTGTTTTTT

V: TRBV21-1
size: few
D: NA
J: TRBJ1-5
CDR3: CASSKVTRGGNQPQHF
DNA: TGTGCCAGCAGCAAAGTGACCAGGGGAGGCAATCAGCCCCAGCATTTT

V: TRBV28
size: NA
D: TRBD1
J: TRBJ1-1
CDR3: CASSFPYPGTGVNTEAFF
DNA: TGTGCCAGCAGTTTCCCCTATCCCGGGACAGGGGTGAACACTGAAGCTTTCTTT

V: TRBV5-4
size: NA
D: NA
J: TRBJ2-7
CDR3: CASSLVGHSYEQYF
DNA: TGTGCCAGCAGCTTGGTGGGGCACTCCTACGAGCAGTACTTC

V: TRBV4-3
size: NA
D: TRBD2
J: TRBJ2-7
CDR3: CASSSVTSGAPYEQYF
DNA: TGCGCCAGCAGCTCCGTTACTAGCGGGGCCCCCTACGAGCAGTACTTC

V: TRBV15
size: NA
D: TRBD2
J: TRBJ2-1
CDR3: CATSITGLAGDNEQFF
DNA: TGTGCCACCAGCATCACCGGACTAGCGGGGGACAATGAGCAGTTCTTC

V: TRBV5-6
size: NA
D: NA
J: TRBJ2-1
CDR3: CASSFRYGRASPYNEQFF
DNA: TGTGCCAGCAGCTTCAGGTACGGTCGGGCTAGCCCCTACAATGAGCAGTTCTTC

V: TRBV25-1
size: NA
D: NA
J: TRBJ1-1
CDR3: CASRGRNTEAFF
DNA: TGTGCCAGCAGAGGGAGGAACACTGAAGCTTTCTTT

V: TRBV13
size: NA
D: NA
J: TRBJ2-5
CDR3: CASNIQGNPETQYF
DNA: TGTGCCAGCAACATACAGGGAAATCCGGAGACCCAGTACTTC

V: TRBV25-1
size: NA
D: TRBD2
J: TRBJ2-1
CDR3: CASSERREGNEQFF
DNA: TGTGCCAGCAGTGAAAGGAGGGAGGGGAATGAGCAGTTCTTC

V: TRBV7-9
size: NA
D: TRBD1
J: TRBJ1-5
CDR3: CASSLGKGQGPYSNQPQHF
DNA: TGTGCCAGCAGCTTAGGGAAAGGACAGGGGCCGTATAGCAATCAGCCCCAGCATTTT

V: TRBV11-2
size: NA
D: NA
J: TRBJ2-1
CDR3: CASSSFSGRPSYNEQFF
DNA: TGTGCCAGCAGCTCCTTCAGCGGACGACCCTCCTACAATGAGCAGTTCTTC

V: TRBV19
size: NA
D: NA
J: TRBJ2-6
CDR3: CASSMPGSGANVLTF
DNA: TGTGCCAGTAGTATGCCCGGGTCTGGGGCCAACGTCCTGACTTTC

V: TRBV4-2
size: NA
D: TRBD2
J: TRBJ2-4
CDR3: CASSPGLAEAKNIQYF
DNA: TGTGCCAGCAGCCCGGGACTAGCGGAAGCCAAAAACATTCAGTACTTC

V: TRBV7-9
size: NA
D: NA
J: TRBJ2-7
CDR3: CASSFLTGEQYF
DNA: TGTGCCAGCAGCTTCTTGACGGGCGAGCAGTACTTC

V: TRBV30
size: NA
D: TRBD2
J: TRBJ2-1
CDR3: CAWSVRASGRAGYNEQFF
DNA: TGTGCCTGGAGTGTAAGGGCTAGCGGGAGGGCGGGCTACAATGAGCAGTTCTTC

V: TRBV7-9
size: NA
D: NA
J: TRBJ1-5
CDR3: CASSFSREDQPQHF
DNA: TGTGCCAGCAGCTTTTCCAGGGAGGATCAGCCCCAGCATTTT

V: TRBV6-1
size: few
D: TRBD2
J: TRBJ2-7
CDR3: CASSEAWEPERERNEQYF
DNA: TGTGCCAGCAGTGAAGCATGGGAACCCGAGCGGGAGAGGAACGAGCAGTACTTC

V: TRBV15
size: NA
D: NA
J: TRBJ1-4
CDR3: CATSDAAGRNEKLFF
DNA: TGTGCCACCAGCGACGCCGCGGGTCGTAATGAAAAACTGTTTTTT

V: TRBV11-3
size: few
D: NA
J: TRBJ1-3
CDR3: CASSQGRENTIYF
DNA: TGTGCCAGCAGCCAGGGGCGTGAAAACACCATATATTTT

V: TRBV4-1
size: NA
D: NA
J: TRBJ2-7
CDR3: CASSPRRLASLVYEQYF
DNA: TGCGCCAGCAGCCCCCGGAGGCTAGCGTCCCTCGTCTACGAGCAGTACTTC

V: TRBV7-9
size: NA
D: TRBD1
J: TRBJ1-1
CDR3: CASSKDRAGDTEAFF
DNA: TGTGCCAGCAGCAAAGACAGGGCCGGGGACACTGAAGCTTTCTTT

V: TRBV20-1
size: NA
D: NA
J: TRBJ2-1
CDR3: CSAYGGAEQFF
DNA: TGCAGTGCGTACGGCGGGGCCGAGCAGTTCTTC

V: TRBV11-2
size: NA
D: NA
J: TRBJ2-5
CDR3: CASSLTGETQYF
DNA: TGTGCCAGCAGCTTAACCGGGGAGACCCAGTACTTC

V: TRBV28
size: NA
D: TRBD2
J: TRBJ2-7
CDR3: CARSDYTAGETYEQYF
DNA: TGTGCCAGGTCGGATTATACGGCGGGAGAAACCTACGAGCAGTACTTC

V: TRBV30
size: NA
D: TRBD1
J: TRBJ1-1
CDR3: CAWSVQARTGSTEAFF
DNA: TGTGCCTGGAGCGTACAAGCCCGGACAGGGAGCACTGAAGCTTTCTTT

V: TRBV28
size: NA
D: NA
J: TRBJ2-1
CDR3: CATSELAGAIYNEQFF
DNA: TGTGCCACCTCAGAACTAGCCGGGGCGATCTACAATGAGCAGTTCTTC

V: TRBV28
size: NA
D: TRBD1
J: TRBJ2-7
CDR3: CASSTRTGPGEQYF
DNA: TGTGCCAGCAGTACCCGGACAGGCCCGGGGGAGCAGTACTTC

V: TRBV5-1
size: NA
D: TRBD2
J: TRBJ2-5
CDR3: CASSARLAGRRETQYF
DNA: TGCGCCAGCAGCGCAAGACTAGCGGGGAGGCGGGAGACCCAGTACTTC

V: TRBV9
size: NA
D: TRBD2
J: TRBJ2-1
CDR3: CASSVVGTSGSVEQFF
DNA: TGTGCCAGCAGCGTAGTTGGCACTAGCGGGAGTGTTGAGCAGTTCTTC

V: TRBV7-8
size: NA
D: TRBD2
J: TRBJ2-7
CDR3: CASNPGLAGVYEQYF
DNA: TGTGCCAGCAACCCCGGACTAGCGGGAGTGTACGAGCAGTACTTC

V: TRBV19
size: NA
D: NA
J: TRBJ1-1
CDR3: CASSIGPGRAPEAFF
DNA: TGTGCCAGTAGTATAGGGCCAGGGAGGGCTCCAGAAGCTTTCTTT

V: TRBV5-1
size: NA
D: TRBD2
J: TRBJ2-2
CDR3: CASSLSGTSGRSGELFF
DNA: TGCGCCAGCAGCTTGTCCGGGACTAGCGGGAGGTCCGGGGAGCTGTTTTTT

V: TRBV7-3
size: NA
D: TRBD2
J: TRBJ2-2
CDR3: CASSSRLAGGAGELFF
DNA: TGTGCCAGCAGCTCCCGACTAGCGGGAGGCGCCGGGGAGCTGTTTTTT

V: TRBV4-3
size: NA
D: NA
J: TRBJ2-3
CDR3: CASSQDRGGSTDTQYF
DNA: TGCGCCAGCAGCCAAGATCGTGGCGGGAGCACAGATACGCAGTATTTT

V: TRBV19
size: NA
D: TRBD1
J: TRBJ1-1
CDR3: CASSSWTGTTEAFF
DNA: TGTGCCAGTAGTTCCTGGACAGGGACCACTGAAGCTTTCTTT

V: TRBV19
size: NA
D: TRBD1
J: TRBJ2-5
CDR3: CASRPPGQEEETQYF
DNA: TGTGCCAGTAGACCTCCCGGACAGGAGGAAGAGACCCAGTACTTC

V: TRBV7-9
size: NA
D: NA
J: TRBJ1-5
CDR3: CASSPAVGEGHNQPQHF
DNA: TGTGCCAGCAGCCCCGCGGTAGGGGAGGGGCACAATCAGCCCCAGCATTTT

V: TRBV5-6
size: NA
D: TRBD2
J: TRBJ2-1
CDR3: CASSFLRDYDNEQFF
DNA: TGTGCCAGCAGCTTTCTAAGGGACTATGACAATGAGCAGTTCTTC

V: TRBV10-3
size: NA
D: NA
J: TRBJ2-1
CDR3: CAISERPEGGYNEQFF
DNA: TGTGCCATCAGTGAAAGACCGGAAGGAGGGTACAATGAGCAGTTCTTC

V: TRBV7-8
size: once
D: NA
J: TRBJ2-2
CDR3: CASSNTGYNTGELFF
DNA: TGTGCCAGCAGCAATACAGGGTACAACACCGGGGAGCTGTTTTTT